This T cell receptor beta chain emerged from a study of T-cell reconstitution after alpha-beta-depleted transplantation in children. This clonotype was seen repeatedly, ten times or more. Unique molecular identifiers were incorporated when the TCRbeta library was constructed. TCRdb reprocessed the PCR reads via MiXCR and lists one record per CDR3 protein. The repertoire has some 490,000 distinct CDR3 sequences, about an eighth of them found once; the top ten carry around 6%. CDR3 length: 18 residues. Germline loops: CDR1 SGHAT, CDR2 FQNNGV. V gave up 3 bases and J gave up 8 bases; unmatched junction bases: 12.

The receptor was derived from a human donor who donated a stem cell graft to a child with combined immunodeficiency. V is TRBV11-2 and J is TRBJ2-1, with 14 bases lining up with TRBD2. The sample consisted of PBMCs from the stem cell graft donor, taken from the stem cell graft. CDR3 DNA sequence: TGTGCCAGCAGCTTCCGACCTGTGACTAGCGGGAGGGCCTATGAGCAGTTCTTC. Its protein is CASSFRPVTSGRAYEQFF.